This record looks at one T cell receptor (beta chain) sequence and its context. Its specificity is not known. A junction end diverges from the germline sequence, so it may reflect a read error. Three nested ARM-PCR rounds with V-beta and C-beta primers built TCRB libraries. TCRdb ran MiXCR on the multiplex PCR reads and lists one entry per CDR3 protein. This table has 30,000 or so distinct CDR3 sequences, roughly two thirds appearing once. This sample stems from a study of tumor-infiltrating lymphocytes in glioblastoma multiforme. Broader study findings: Functional subtype sorting of these T cells was not performed.

The germline V gene encodes CDR1 SGHAT and CDR2 FQNNGV. The CDR3 contains 15 residues. The chain recombines TRBV11-2 with TRBJ2-7; D may be TRBD2 (5 bases). The receptor was isolated from a male donor with glioblastoma. Sequencing input: brain tumor tissue. This chain's CDR3 is CASSLSSLALYEQHF. The CDR3 DNA is TGTGCCAGCAGCCTCTCTAGCCTAGCACTATATGAGCAGCACTTC. Full variable domain (outside the CDR3, taken from reference TRBV11-2 and TRBJ2-7): EAGVAQSPRYKIIEKRQSVAFWCNPISGHATLYWYQQILGQGPKLLIQFQNNGVVDDSQLPKDRFSAERLKGVDSTLKIQPAKLEDSAVYLCASSLSSLALYEQHFGPGTRLTVT.